These 3 T cell receptor beta chains share one sample of origin, sequenced in a study of shared clonotypes between healthy human individuals. Some clones are missing from TCRdb's copy, which holds only in-frame ones; the method was immunoSEQ multiplex PCR. The table includes approximately 980,000 clones, 76% detected once. Specimen: memory CD4+ T cells sorted from blood. Subset of the sample: CD45RA-negative fraction. The receptors here all came from a man younger than 35 in good health.

This chain joins TRBV11-2 and TRBJ2-1; D may be TRBD2 (5 bases). Trimming cost V 5 bases and J 12 bases, with 17 bases left between them. The CDR3 extends over 13 amino acids. Germline V gene data show CDR1 as SGHAT and CDR2 as FQNNGV. The chain's CDR3 is CASSPLGLTWQFF. In DNA form, the CDR3 reads TGTGCCAGCAGCCCCCTCGGACTCACGTGGCAGTTCTTC.

This clone is a singleton in its sample. V and J are TRBV7-2 and TRBJ2-2, with D unclear. CDR1 SGHTA and CDR2 FQGNSA come from the germline V gene. Trimming took off 4 bases at V and 5 bases at J, with 11 bases between the two ends. This CDR3 comprises 14 residues. CDR3 sequence: CASSSQPGTGELFF. CDR3 DNA: TGTGCCAGCAGCTCACAACCTGGGACCGGGGAGCTGTTTTTT.

The chain employs TRBV5-6 and TRBJ2-3, with D maybe TRBD1 (6 bases). Germline V lookup: CDR1 SGHDT, CDR2 YYEEEE. With 4 bases removed from V and 2 bases from J, the gap between germline ends came to 8 bases. This CDR3 region has 13 residues. DNA of the CDR3: TGTGCCAGCAGCGACAGGTACACAGATACGCAGTATTTT. The encoded protein is CASSDRYTDTQYF.